A single sample is the source of the 27 T cell receptor beta chains below, sequenced in a study of CD8 T cells in ankylosing spondylitis (dated by TCRdb to about 2017). The library was obtained by 5' RACE. Data came from an Illumina HiSeq 2500. TCRdb ran its own pipeline on the public reads, namely fastp trimming at Q25 and MiXCR clone calling, and kept in-frame beta chains. Identical CDR3 proteins give one entry, which carries the most common genes and DNA. For this sample there are 130,000 or so distinct CDR3 sequences; roughly 6.6% appear just once. The ten top clones hold 12% of the sample. Sample: blood, either unsorted or a sorted T cell fraction (not recorded which). The receptors were sampled from a male donor with ankylosing spondylitis or in good health (not recorded which).

This clonotype was observed many times. The J gene is TRBJ2-1, the V gene TRBV7-3; D remains ambiguous. This CDR3 contains 16 residues. V was clipped by 0 bases and J by 7 bases, with 16 bases between them. The germline CDR1 and CDR2 sequences are SGHTA and FQGTGA. As DNA, the CDR3 is TGTGCCAGCAGCTTAACTAGGGCAGAATACAGTAATGAGCAGTTCTTC. Residues: CASSLTRAEYSNEQFF.

This clonotype was seen repeatedly, ten times or more. V gene TRBV5-1 combines with J gene TRBJ2-3, with 8 bases fitting TRBD2. From germline, CDR1 is SGHRS and CDR2 YFSETQ. The J segment lost 1 base and the V segment lost 4 bases, leaving 5 bases of the junction unmatched. CDR3 length: 15 amino acids. CDR3 DNA sequence: TGCGCCAGCAGCCAGATTAGCGGGGGCACAGATACGCAGTATTTT. This encodes CASSQISGGTDTQYF.

This clonotype was recorded many times. The rearrangement uses TRBV5-1 and TRBJ2-7; D gene uncertain. The V gene's germline CDR1 is SGHRS and CDR2 YFSETQ. Trimming left V 0 bases short and J 2 bases short, with 9 bases between. CDR3 length: 14 residues. Here the CDR3 reads CASSLAAVPYEQYF. The CDR3 DNA reads as TGCGCCAGCAGCTTGGCCGCCGTCCCCTACGAGCAGTACTTC.

This clonotype was recorded many times. V is TRBV7-2 and J is TRBJ1-5; D uncertain. The CDR3 has 15 amino acids. Germline V gives CDR1 SGHTA, CDR2 FQGNSA. The germline V and J ends were trimmed by 5 bases and 1 base, with 12 bases remaining between them. In nucleotides, the CDR3 is TGTGCCAGCAGCCCCTTAGCCGGGAGCAATCAGCCCCAGCATTTT. Encoded protein: CASSPLAGSNQPQHF.

This clonotype was seen repeatedly, ten times or more. This chain connects TRBV7-3 to TRBJ2-1, with TRBD2 as a possible D gene (5 bases). This CDR3 comprises 12 residues. The V end lost 1 base, the J end lost 9 bases, and 7 bases lay between the germline ends. CDR1 and CDR2 (germline): SGHTA, FQGTGA. As DNA, the CDR3 is TGTGCCAGCAGCTTAAATGAGGGTGAGCAGTTCTTC. It encodes CASSLNEGEQFF.

This clonotype was seen many times. The gene calls are TRBV28 and TRBJ2-7; 11 bases agree with TRBD2. The CDR3 sequence is 15 residues long. Germline V CDR1 and CDR2: MDHEN, SYDVKM. V dropped 6 bases and J dropped 2; count of bases not matched to a gene: 6. The CDR3 DNA is TGTGCCAGCAGCCAGACTAGCGGGACCACCTACGAGCAGTACTTC. This codes for CASSQTSGTTYEQYF.

There are many counts of this clonotype. The chain joins TRBV20-1 to TRBJ2-4, with D unresolved. From germline, CDR1 is DFQATT and CDR2 SNEGSKA (reference sequence). Trimming pared 3 bases from V and 0 bases from J, leaving 6 bases between. CDR3 size: 13 residues. The CDR3, as DNA: TGCAGTGCTAGTGCAGGAGCCAAAAACATTCAGTACTTC. Its translation: CSASAGAKNIQYF.

This clonotype was detected a few times. In DNA, the CDR3 is TGTGCCTGGAGTGTCGCCTCCCCGGGGAAGACCGGGGAGCTGTTTTTT. It is translated as CAWSVASPGKTGELFF. The chain employs TRBV30 and TRBJ2-2; the D gene is possibly TRBD2 (5 bases). V was cut by 0 bases and J by 5 bases, with 16 bases left in between. The CDR3 is made up of 16 amino acids. CDR1 and CDR2 (germline): GTSNPN, SVGIG (reference sequence).

This clonotype was seen many times. The chain employs TRBV12-3 or TRBV12-4 and TRBJ1-2, with D unclear. The V end was cut by 4 bases, the J end by 0 bases, with 15 bases between. The CDR3 is made up of 16 amino acids. The CDR3 region is CASSSLTGPPNYGYTF. The CDR3, as DNA: TGTGCCAGCAGTTCGCTAACCGGGCCTCCTAACTATGGCTACACCTTC.

This clonotype was observed many times. The chain couples TRBV7-6 to TRBJ2-2; no definite D call. Trimming left V 2 bases short and J 4 bases short, with 8 bases between. There are 14 residues in the CDR3. The germline V gene has CDR1 SGHVS and CDR2 FNYEAQ. The CDR3 spells CASSLKPGTGELFF. The CDR3 DNA is TGTGCCAGCAGCTTAAAACCCGGCACCGGGGAGCTGTTTTTT.

In its sample, this clonotype was seen many times. The V and J genes are TRBV7-2 and TRBJ1-5; D unresolved. V was trimmed by 5 bases and J by 3 bases, leaving 8 bases between them. Germline V lookup: CDR1 SGHTA, CDR2 FQGNSA. CDR3 length equals 13 residues. CDR3 nucleotide sequence: TGTGCCAGCAGCACGAAGCCCAATCAGCCCCAGCATTTT. It translates to CASSTKPNQPQHF. Full variable domain (rest looked up from reference TRBV7-2 and TRBJ1-5): GAGVSQSPSNKVTEKGKDVELRCDPISGHTALYWYRQSLGQGLEFLIYFQGNSAPDKSGLPSDRFSAERTGGSVSTLTIQRTQQEDSAVYLCASSTKPNQPQHFGDGTRLSIL.

This clonotype was seen repeatedly, ten times or more. The chain recombines TRBV5-1 with TRBJ2-5; 10 bases are shared with TRBD2. V shed 0 bases and J 3 bases; nucleotides not matched to a gene: 8. This CDR3 has 17 amino acids. Germline values: CDR1 SGHRS, CDR2 YFSETQ. The CDR3 nucleotides read TGCGCCAGCAGCTTGGTGGCTAGCGGGAGTTTTGAAGAGACCCAGTACTTC. Its protein is CASSLVASGSFEETQYF.

There are many counts of this clonotype. The V gene is TRBV12-3 or TRBV12-4, the J gene TRBJ2-1; 7 bases match TRBD2. This CDR3 is built from 15 residues. Losses at the gene ends were 6 bases for V and 6 bases for J; bases not matched to a gene: 11. In nucleotides, the CDR3 is TGTGCCAGCAGCGATGCCGGCGGGGGACGCAATGAGCAGTTCTTC. It specifies CASSDAGGGRNEQFF.

This clonotype occurred many times. The chain carries TRBV20-1 and TRBJ2-3; 7 nucleotides match TRBD2. The germline gives CDR1 DFQATT, CDR2 SNEGSKA (reference sequence). This CDR3 comprises 14 residues. V shed 5 bases, J shed 0 bases, and the junction held 5 bases outside the gene matches. Written as DNA, the CDR3 is TGCAGTGCTTGGTGGGGGGGTAGCACAGATACGCAGTATTTT. Its protein is CSAWWGGSTDTQYF.

This clonotype was counted many times. V usage is TRBV12-5 and J usage is TRBJ2-1; tentatively, D is TRBD1 or TRBD2 (6 bases each). Trimming removed 1 base at V and 5 bases at J, with 15 bases between. This CDR3 is 16 amino acids long. Per germline, CDR1 LGHNT and CDR2 FRNRAP. The CDR3 here is CASGLGNGGYNNEQFF. The CDR3 region has the DNA TGTGCTAGTGGTTTGGGTAACGGGGGCTACAACAATGAGCAGTTCTTC.

In this sample, this clonotype turned up a few times. The CDR3 is CASKPRRGLGYTF. CDR3 sequence (DNA): TGTGCCAGCAAGCCACGCCGGGGGCTCGGCTACACCTTC. V gene TRBV2 combines with J gene TRBJ1-2; tentative D call: TRBD1 (6 bases). Germline assignment: CDR1 SNHLY and CDR2 FYNNEI. V lost 7 bases, J lost 8 bases, and 17 bases lay in between. The CDR3 is made up of 13 amino acids.

The table lists this clonotype with many counts. The J gene is TRBJ2-5, the V gene TRBV7-3; D is undetermined. CDR1 and CDR2 (germline): SGHTA, FQGTGA. The CDR3 has 15 amino acids. Trimming took 2 bases from V and 3 from J, leaving 13 bases between them. In DNA form, the CDR3 reads TGTGCCAGCAGCTTAGTAGCAGAAAGAGAAGAGACCCAGTACTTC. Amino acid sequence: CASSLVAEREETQYF. The full variable domain, rest sourced from reference TRBV7-3 and TRBJ2-5, is GAGVSQTPSNKVTEKGKYVELRCDPISGHTALYWYRQSLGQGPEFLIYFQGTGAADDSGLPNDRFFAVRPEGSVSTLKIQRTERGDSAVYLCASSLVAEREETQYFGPGTRLLVL.

The chain carries TRBV5-1 and TRBJ2-3; 10 bases agree with TRBD1. The V gene's germline CDR1 is SGHRS and CDR2 YFSETQ. The CDR3 has 16 residues. The V and J ends lost 0 bases and 3 bases, in that order; junction bases with no gene match: 4. The CDR3 here is CASSLGDRGRTDTQYF. CDR3 nucleotide sequence: TGCGCCAGCAGCTTGGGGGACAGGGGACGGACAGATACGCAGTATTTT.

This clonotype was found a few times. The CDR3 bases are TGTGCCAGCAGTTTGTTAAACCCACAGGGTCCCGGGGAGCTGTTTTTT. As protein: CASSLLNPQGPGELFF. This chain uses TRBV27 with TRBJ2-2; TRBD1 might be the D (6 bases). V was cut by 3 bases and J by 6 bases, with 17 bases left in between. The CDR3 is 16 amino acids. CDR1 is MNHEY, CDR2 SMNVEV, per germline (reference sequence).

This clonotype was counted ten times or more. This chain joins TRBV28 and TRBJ2-7; tentative D call: TRBD1 (6 bases). CDR3 length: 15 amino acids. The V end lost 5 bases, the J end lost 0 bases, and 14 bases lay between the germline ends. Germline CDR1 and CDR2: MDHEN and SYDVKM. DNA of the CDR3: TGTGCCAGCAGTCCAGGGCAGGGGTCCTCCTACGAGCAGTACTTC. This gives the protein CASSPGQGSSYEQYF.

This clonotype has a count of ten or more. The genes are TRBV29-1 and TRBJ1-1, with 9 bases fitting TRBD1. Trimming cost V 4 bases and J 6 bases; bases outside gene matches: 3. The CDR3 is 12 amino acids. Germline-derived CDR1 and CDR2 are SQVTM and ANQGSEA. The chain's CDR3 is CSVGGTGPEAFF. In DNA form, the CDR3 reads TGCAGCGTTGGGGGGACAGGGCCTGAAGCTTTCTTT.

This rearrangement joins TRBV9 to TRBJ2-7; 8 bases agree with TRBD2. J was trimmed by 0 bases and V by 3 bases; bases with no gene match: 2. Germline V gene sequence: CDR1 SGDLS, CDR2 YYNGEE. The CDR3 totals 14 residues. Written as DNA, the CDR3 is TGTGCCAGCAGCGCGACTAGCGCCTCCTACGAGCAGTACTTC. Residues: CASSATSASYEQYF.

This clonotype was detected many times. The V call is TRBV2, the J call TRBJ2-2; no clear D. The CDR3 is 14 residues long. CDR1 SNHLY and CDR2 FYNNEI come from the germline V gene. V lost 1 base, J lost 6 bases, and 9 bases lay in between. The CDR3 spells CASSEGVDPGELFF. CDR3 DNA: TGTGCCAGCAGTGAAGGGGTCGACCCCGGGGAGCTGTTTTTT.

This clonotype was counted ten times or more. For the CDR3, the DNA is TGCAGTGCCCCCGGCTCCAGCTCCTACAATGAGCAGTTCTTC. This sequence encodes CSAPGSSSYNEQFF. The chain uses TRBV20-1 and TRBJ2-1; D gene unclear. The CDR3 consists of 14 residues. V dropped 6 bases and J dropped 0 bases, with 12 bases sitting between them. Germline CDR1 and CDR2: DFQATT and SNEGSKA (reference sequence).

This clonotype was detected many times. The chain uses TRBV20-1 and TRBJ1-2, with no clear D. Germline V gene lookup returns CDR1 DFQATT and CDR2 SNEGSKA (reference sequence). The CDR3 length is 13 residues. V dropped 3 bases and J dropped 2 bases, with 10 bases sitting between them. In DNA, the CDR3 is TGCAGTGCTAGTTTTGGAGGGAACTATGGCTACACCTTC. This encodes CSASFGGNYGYTF.

This clonotype was found many times. This rearrangement joins TRBV15 to TRBJ2-5; D unresolved. The length of the CDR3 is 14 residues. Germline V gene lookup returns CDR1 LNHNV and CDR2 YYDKDF (reference sequence). Trimming took 0 bases from V and 1 from J, leaving 6 bases between them. CDR3 residues: CATSRDHSQETQYF. Here the CDR3 DNA reads TGTGCCACCAGCAGAGATCACAGCCAAGAGACCCAGTACTTC.

This clonotype was detected only a few times. CDR3 nucleotide sequence: TGCGCCAGCAGCCAAGATTGGTCCTACGAGCAGTACTTC. Its protein is CASSQDWSYEQYF. The rearrangement links TRBV4-3 to TRBJ2-7, with no clear D. The V and J ends lost 0 bases and 1 base respectively, with 4 bases between them. The CDR3 is 13 amino acids. Germline CDR1 LGHNA, CDR2 YSLEER.